The 7 T cell receptor beta chains below all came from one sample that was sequenced in a study of T cells in Graves' hyperthyroidism and ophthalmopathy. From RNA transcripts, TCR beta CDR3 regions were amplified. HTBI primers were the set used in a first-round RT-PCR of the TCR CDR3. TCRdb fed the multiplex PCR reads into MiXCR, producing one record per CDR3 protein. The sample has under 450,000 distinct CDR3 sequences, approximately 15% seen once. Material for sequencing was blood. The receptors stem from a young man with Graves' hyperthyroidism that later progressed to Graves' ophthalmopathy.

This clonotype appeared a few times. The chain combines TRBV5-5 with TRBJ2-3; D gene ambiguous. The germline V gene has CDR1 SGHKS and CDR2 YYEKEE (reference sequence). The CDR3 has 16 residues. The V gene lost 0 bases and the J gene lost 2 bases, with 13 bases spanning the gap. The CDR3 loop reads CASSLDADAHTDTQYF. The CDR3 bases are TGTGCCAGCAGCTTGGATGCGGACGCTCACACAGATACGCAGTATTTT. The entire variable domain, with the rest obtained from reference TRBV5-5 and TRBJ2-3, is as follows: DAGVTQSPTHLIKTRGQQVTLRCSPISGHKSVSWYQQVLGQGPQFIFQYYEKEERGRGNFPDRFSARQFPNYSSELNVNALLLGDSALYLCASSLDADAHTDTQYFGPGTRLTVL.

The table lists this clonotype with many counts. CDR3 DNA: TGTGCCAGCACGGGACAGTCCCTCGAGACCCAGTACTTC. Translation gives CASTGQSLETQYF. This sequence joins TRBV18 and TRBJ2-5; the match to TRBD1 covers 7 bases. The CDR3 has 13 amino acids. Germline-derived CDR1 and CDR2 are KGHSH and LQKENI. V lost 8 bases and J lost 5; bases outside the gene matches: 8.

The chain uses TRBV4-1 and TRBJ2-7, with TRBD2 matching over 12 bases. Looked up from germline, CDR1 is MGHRA and CDR2 is YSYEKL. With V trimmed by 0 bases and J by 6 bases, 6 bases remained unmatched. This CDR3 spans 16 amino acids. CDR3 nucleotides: TGCGCCAGCAGCCAAGACTCCCAGGGACTAGCGGGCGAGCAGTACTTC. Translation: CASSQDSQGLAGEQYF.

There are many counts of this clonotype. V usage is TRBV6-6 and J usage is TRBJ1-5; a weak D match, TRBD1 (5 bases). This CDR3 contains 14 residues. V lost 0 bases and J lost 7, with 10 bases in between. Per the germline V gene, CDR1 is MNHNY and CDR2 is SVGAGI (reference sequence). The CDR3 nucleotides read TGTGCCAGCAGTTACTCAGGGGTTGGGCAGCCCCAGCATTTT. Its translation: CASSYSGVGQPQHF.

This clonotype was found many times. This sequence joins TRBV11-3 and TRBJ2-5, with TRBD1 matching 11 bases. V gave up 1 base and J gave up 5 bases; unmatched junction bases: 6. Germline values: CDR1 SGHNT, CDR2 YENEEA. This CDR3 has 16 residues. CDR3 in amino acids: CASSLGGQGARETQYF. DNA of the CDR3: TGTGCCAGCAGCTTAGGAGGACAGGGGGCGCGGGAGACCCAGTACTTC.

This sequence joins TRBV7-2 and TRBJ2-2, with TRBD2 identical over 8 bases. Germline-derived CDR1 and CDR2 are SGHTA and FQGNSA. V was pared by 6 bases and J by 6 bases, with 12 bases of the junction left unmatched. The CDR3 is 16 residues long. CDR3: CASSFPGGAPAGELFF. In nucleotides, the CDR3 is TGTGCCAGCAGTTTTCCGGGGGGGGCGCCGGCCGGGGAGCTGTTTTTT. Together with reference TRBV7-2 and TRBJ2-2, the CDR3 gives the full variable domain: GAGVSQSPSNKVTEKGKDVELRCDPISGHTALYWYRQSLGQGLEFLIYFQGNSAPDKSGLPSDRFSAERTGGSVSTLTIQRTQQEDSAVYLCASSFPGGAPAGELFFGEGSRLTVL.

This clonotype was detected ten times or more. This sequence joins TRBV6-1 and TRBJ1-5, with TRBD1 matching over 7 bases. Germline assignment: CDR1 MNHNS and CDR2 SASEGT. J gave up 3 bases and V 5 bases, and 16 bases lay outside the gene matches. The CDR3 contains 18 residues. CDR3 region: CASSFDRDLPLFNQPQHF. The CDR3 region has the DNA TGTGCCAGCAGTTTCGACAGGGACCTCCCTCTTTTCAATCAGCCCCAGCATTTT.